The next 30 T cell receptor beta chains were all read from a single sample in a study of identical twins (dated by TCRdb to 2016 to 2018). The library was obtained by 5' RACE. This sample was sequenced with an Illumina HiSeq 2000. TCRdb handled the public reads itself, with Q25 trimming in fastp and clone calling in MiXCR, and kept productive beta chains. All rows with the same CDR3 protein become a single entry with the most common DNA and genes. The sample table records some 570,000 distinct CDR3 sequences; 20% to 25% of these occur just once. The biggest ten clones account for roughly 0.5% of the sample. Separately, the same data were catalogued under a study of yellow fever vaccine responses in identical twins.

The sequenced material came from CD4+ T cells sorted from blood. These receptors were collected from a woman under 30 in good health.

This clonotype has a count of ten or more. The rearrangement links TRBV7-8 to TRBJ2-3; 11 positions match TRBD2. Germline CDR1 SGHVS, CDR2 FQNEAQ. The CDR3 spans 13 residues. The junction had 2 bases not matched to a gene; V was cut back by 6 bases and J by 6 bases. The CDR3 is CASRLAGVDTQYF. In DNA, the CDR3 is TGTGCCAGCAGACTAGCGGGAGTTGATACGCAGTATTTT.

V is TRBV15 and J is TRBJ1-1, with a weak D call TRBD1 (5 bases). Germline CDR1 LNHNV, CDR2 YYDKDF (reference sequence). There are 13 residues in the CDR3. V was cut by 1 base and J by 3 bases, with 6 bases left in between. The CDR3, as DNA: TGTGCCACCAGCAGAGCAGGGTACACTGAAGCTTTCTTT. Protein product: CATSRAGYTEAFF.

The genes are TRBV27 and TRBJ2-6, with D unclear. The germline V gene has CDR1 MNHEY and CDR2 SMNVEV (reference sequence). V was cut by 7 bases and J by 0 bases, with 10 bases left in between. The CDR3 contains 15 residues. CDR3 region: CASKPDHSGANVLTF. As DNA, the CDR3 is TGTGCCAGCAAGCCGGACCACTCTGGGGCCAACGTCCTGACTTTC. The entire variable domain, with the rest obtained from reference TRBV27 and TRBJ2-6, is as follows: EAQVTQNPRYLITVTGKKLTVTCSQNMNHEYMSWYRQDPGLGLRQIYYSMNVEVTDKGDVPEGYKVSRKEKRNFPLILESPSPNQTSLYFCASKPDHSGANVLTFGAGSRLTVL.

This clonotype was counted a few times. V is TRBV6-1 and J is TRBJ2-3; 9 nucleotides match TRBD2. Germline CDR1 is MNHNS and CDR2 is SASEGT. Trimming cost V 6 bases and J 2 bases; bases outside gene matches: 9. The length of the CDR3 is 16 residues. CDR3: CASSAISGGLTDTQYF. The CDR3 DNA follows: TGTGCCAGCAGCGCGATTAGCGGGGGACTCACAGATACGCAGTATTTT.

For the CDR3, the DNA is TGTGCCAGCAGTGAAGCGCTTACTAGCGGCTACGAGCAGTACTTC. It codes for CASSEALTSGYEQYF. The V gene is TRBV2, the J gene TRBJ2-7; 8 positions match TRBD2. Germline V CDR1 and CDR2: SNHLY, FYNNEI. The CDR3 length is 15 residues. V gave up 0 bases and J gave up 3 bases; unmatched junction bases: 4.

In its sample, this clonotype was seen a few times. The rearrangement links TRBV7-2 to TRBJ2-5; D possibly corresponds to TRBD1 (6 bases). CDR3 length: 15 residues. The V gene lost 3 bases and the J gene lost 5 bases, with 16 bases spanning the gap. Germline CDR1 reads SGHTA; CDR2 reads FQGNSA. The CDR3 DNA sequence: TGTGCCAGCAGCTTGTCATCGAGGGGGTGGGAGACCCAGTACTTC. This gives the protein CASSLSSRGWETQYF.

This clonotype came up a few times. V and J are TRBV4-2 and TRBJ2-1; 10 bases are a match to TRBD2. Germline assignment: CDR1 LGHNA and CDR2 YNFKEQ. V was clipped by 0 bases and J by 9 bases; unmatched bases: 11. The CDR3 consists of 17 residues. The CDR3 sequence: CASSQDGLAGAPGEQFF. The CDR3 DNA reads TGTGCCAGCAGCCAAGATGGTCTAGCGGGGGCCCCTGGTGAGCAGTTCTTC.

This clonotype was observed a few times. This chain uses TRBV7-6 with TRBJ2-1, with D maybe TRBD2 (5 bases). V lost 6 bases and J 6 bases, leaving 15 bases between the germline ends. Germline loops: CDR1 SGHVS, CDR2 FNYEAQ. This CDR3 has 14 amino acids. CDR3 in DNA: TGTGCCAGCAGAACCGAACCGGGGTTCAATGAGCAGTTCTTC. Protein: CASRTEPGFNEQFF. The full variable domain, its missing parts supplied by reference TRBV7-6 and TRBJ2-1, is GAGVSQSPRYKVTKRGQDVALRCDPISGHVSLYWYRQALGQGPEFLTYFNYEAQQDKSGLPNDRFSAERPEGSISTLTIQRTEQRDSAMYRCASRTEPGFNEQFFGPGTRLTVL.

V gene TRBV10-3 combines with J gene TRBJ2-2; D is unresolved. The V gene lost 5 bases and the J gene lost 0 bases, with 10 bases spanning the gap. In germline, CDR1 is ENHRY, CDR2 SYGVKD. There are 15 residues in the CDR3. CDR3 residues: CAISRRAANTGELFF. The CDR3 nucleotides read TGTGCCATCAGTCGGCGCGCTGCGAACACCGGGGAGCTGTTTTTT.

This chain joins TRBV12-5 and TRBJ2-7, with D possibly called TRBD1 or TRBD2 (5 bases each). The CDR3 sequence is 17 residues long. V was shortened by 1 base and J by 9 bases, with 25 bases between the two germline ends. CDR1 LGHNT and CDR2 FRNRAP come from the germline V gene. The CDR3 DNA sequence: TGTGCTAGTGGTTTGGAACTTACGGGACGAGTCCCTTACTTGCAGTACTTC. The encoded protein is CASGLELTGRVPYLQYF. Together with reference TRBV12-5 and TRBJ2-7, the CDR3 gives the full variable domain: DARVTQTPRHKVTEMGQEVTMRCQPILGHNTVFWYRQTMMQGLELLAYFRNRAPLDDSGMPKDRFSAEMPDATLATLKIQPSEPRDSAVYFCASGLELTGRVPYLQYFGPGTRLTVT.

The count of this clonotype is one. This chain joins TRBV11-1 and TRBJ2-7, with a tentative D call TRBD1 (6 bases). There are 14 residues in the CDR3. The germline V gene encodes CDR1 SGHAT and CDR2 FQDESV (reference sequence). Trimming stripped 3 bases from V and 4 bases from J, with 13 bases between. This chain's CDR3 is CASSLQGSDYEQYV. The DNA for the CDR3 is TGTGCCAGCAGCTTGCAGGGGTCCGATTACGAGCAGTACGTC.

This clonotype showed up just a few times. The chain's CDR3 is CASSYNGANTEAFF. CDR3 nucleotide sequence: TGTGCCAGCAGTTATAATGGGGCGAACACTGAAGCTTTCTTT. The V and J genes are TRBV27 and TRBJ1-1; maybe TRBD1 (5 bases). The V end lost 4 bases, the J end lost 1 base, and 10 bases lay between the germline ends. This CDR3 contains 14 residues. Germline V gives CDR1 MNHEY, CDR2 SMNVEV (reference sequence).

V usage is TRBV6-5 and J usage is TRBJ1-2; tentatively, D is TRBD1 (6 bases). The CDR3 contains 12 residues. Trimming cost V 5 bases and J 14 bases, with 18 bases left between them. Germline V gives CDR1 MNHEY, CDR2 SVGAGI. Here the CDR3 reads CASSHRQDARTF. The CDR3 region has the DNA TGTGCCAGCAGTCACCGACAGGACGCGCGGACCTTC.

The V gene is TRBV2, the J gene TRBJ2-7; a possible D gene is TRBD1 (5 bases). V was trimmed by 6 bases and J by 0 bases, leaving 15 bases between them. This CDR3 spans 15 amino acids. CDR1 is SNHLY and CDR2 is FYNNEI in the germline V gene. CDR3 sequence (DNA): TGTGCCAGCAGCCGCAGGGATGGTGGCTCCTACGAGCAGTACGTC. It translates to CASSRRDGGSYEQYV.

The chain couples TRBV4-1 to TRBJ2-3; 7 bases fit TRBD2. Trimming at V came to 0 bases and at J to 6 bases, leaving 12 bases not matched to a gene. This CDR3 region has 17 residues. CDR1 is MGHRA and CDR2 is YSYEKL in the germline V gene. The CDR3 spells CASSQEGRGNGGDTQYF. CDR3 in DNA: TGCGCCAGCAGCCAAGAAGGGCGGGGGAATGGGGGGGATACGCAGTATTTT.

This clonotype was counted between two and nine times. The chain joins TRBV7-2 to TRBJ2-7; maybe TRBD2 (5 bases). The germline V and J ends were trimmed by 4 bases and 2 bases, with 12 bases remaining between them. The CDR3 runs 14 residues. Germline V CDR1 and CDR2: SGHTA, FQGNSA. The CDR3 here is CASSSEVRAYEQYF. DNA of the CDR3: TGTGCCAGCAGCTCGGAGGTACGGGCCTACGAGCAGTACTTC.

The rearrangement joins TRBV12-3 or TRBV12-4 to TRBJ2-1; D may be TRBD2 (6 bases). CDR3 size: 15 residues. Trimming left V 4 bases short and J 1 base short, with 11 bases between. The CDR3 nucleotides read TGTGCCAGCAGTTCTACCCGGGAGTCCTACAATGAGCAGTTCTTC. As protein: CASSSTRESYNEQFF.

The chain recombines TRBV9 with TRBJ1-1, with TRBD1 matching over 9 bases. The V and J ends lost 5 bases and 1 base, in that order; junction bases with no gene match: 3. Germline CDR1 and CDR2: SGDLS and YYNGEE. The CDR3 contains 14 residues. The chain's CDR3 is CASRRTGENTEAFF. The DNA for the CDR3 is TGTGCCAGCAGACGGACAGGGGAGAACACTGAAGCTTTCTTT.

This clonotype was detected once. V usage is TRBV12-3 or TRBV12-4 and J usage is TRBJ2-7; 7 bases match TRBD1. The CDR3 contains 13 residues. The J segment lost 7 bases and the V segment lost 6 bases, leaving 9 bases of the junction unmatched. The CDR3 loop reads CASSLGQIAEQYV. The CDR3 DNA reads TGTGCCAGCAGCCTGGGACAGATCGCTGAGCAGTACGTC.

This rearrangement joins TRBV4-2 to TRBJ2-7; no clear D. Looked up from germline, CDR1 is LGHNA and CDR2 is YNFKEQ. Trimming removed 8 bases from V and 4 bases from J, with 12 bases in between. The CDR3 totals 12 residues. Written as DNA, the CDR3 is TGTGCCAGCTTACGACTCTCTTACGAGCAGTACGTC. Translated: CASLRLSYEQYV.

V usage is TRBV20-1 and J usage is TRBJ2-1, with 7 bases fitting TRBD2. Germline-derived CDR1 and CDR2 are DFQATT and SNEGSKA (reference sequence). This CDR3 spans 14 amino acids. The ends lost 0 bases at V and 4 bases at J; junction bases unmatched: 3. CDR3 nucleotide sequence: TGCAGTGCTAGAGATCCAGCGGGATACAATGAGCAGTTCTTC. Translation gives CSARDPAGYNEQFF.

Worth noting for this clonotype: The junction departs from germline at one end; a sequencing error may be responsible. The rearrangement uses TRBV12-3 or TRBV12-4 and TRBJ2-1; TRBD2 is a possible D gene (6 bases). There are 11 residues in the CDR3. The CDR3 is CASSFRDLRVF. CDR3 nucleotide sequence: TGTGCCAGCAGTTTTAGGGACTTGCGGGTCTTC.

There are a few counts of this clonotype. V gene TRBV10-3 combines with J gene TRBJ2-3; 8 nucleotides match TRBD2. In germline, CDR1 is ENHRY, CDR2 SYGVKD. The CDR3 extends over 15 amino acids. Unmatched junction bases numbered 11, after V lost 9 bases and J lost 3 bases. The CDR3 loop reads CAIQYGGGGTDTQYF. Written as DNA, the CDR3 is TGTGCCATTCAATACGGGGGGGGAGGAACAGATACGCAGTATTTT.

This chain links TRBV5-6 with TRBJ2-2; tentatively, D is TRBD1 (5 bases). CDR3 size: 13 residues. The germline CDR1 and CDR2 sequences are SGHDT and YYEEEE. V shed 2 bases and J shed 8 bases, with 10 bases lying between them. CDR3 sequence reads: CASSFQGPGELFF. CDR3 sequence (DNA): TGTGCCAGCAGCTTTCAGGGCCCGGGGGAGCTGTTTTTT. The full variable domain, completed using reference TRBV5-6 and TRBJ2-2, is DAGVTQSPTHLIKTRGQQVTLRCSPKSGHDTVSWYQQALGQGPQFIFQYYEEEERQRGNFPDRFSGHQFPNYSSELNVNALLLGDSALYLCASSFQGPGELFFGEGSRLTVL.

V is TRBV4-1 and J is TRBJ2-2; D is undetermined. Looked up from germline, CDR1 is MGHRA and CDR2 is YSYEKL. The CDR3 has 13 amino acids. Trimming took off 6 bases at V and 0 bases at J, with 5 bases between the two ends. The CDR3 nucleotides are TGCGCCAGCAGATCTTCGAACACCGGGGAGCTGTTTTTT. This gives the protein CASRSSNTGELFF.

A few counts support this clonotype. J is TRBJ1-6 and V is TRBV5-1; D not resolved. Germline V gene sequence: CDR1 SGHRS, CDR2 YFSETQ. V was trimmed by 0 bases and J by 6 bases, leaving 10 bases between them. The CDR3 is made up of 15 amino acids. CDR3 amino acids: CASSLDDGANSPLHF. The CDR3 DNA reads TGCGCCAGCAGCTTGGATGACGGAGCTAATTCACCCCTCCACTTT.

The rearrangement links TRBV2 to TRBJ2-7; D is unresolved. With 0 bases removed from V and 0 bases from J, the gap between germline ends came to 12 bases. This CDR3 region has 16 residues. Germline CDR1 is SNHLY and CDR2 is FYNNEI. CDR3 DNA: TGTGCCAGCAGTGAAGCGCCGCTACGGTACTCCTACGAGCAGTACGTC. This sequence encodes CASSEAPLRYSYEQYV.

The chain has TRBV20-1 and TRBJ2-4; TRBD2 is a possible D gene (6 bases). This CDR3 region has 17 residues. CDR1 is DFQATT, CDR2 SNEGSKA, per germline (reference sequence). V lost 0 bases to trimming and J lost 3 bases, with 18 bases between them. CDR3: CSARDVGKNGGKNIQYF. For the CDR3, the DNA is TGCAGTGCTAGAGATGTAGGCAAAAACGGGGGCAAAAACATTCAGTACTTC.

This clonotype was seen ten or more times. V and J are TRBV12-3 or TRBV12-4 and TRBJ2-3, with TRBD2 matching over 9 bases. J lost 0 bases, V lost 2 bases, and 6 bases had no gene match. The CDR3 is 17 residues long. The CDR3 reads CASSLLAGHASTDTQYF. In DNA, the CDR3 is TGTGCCAGCAGTTTACTAGCGGGGCACGCTAGCACAGATACGCAGTATTTT.

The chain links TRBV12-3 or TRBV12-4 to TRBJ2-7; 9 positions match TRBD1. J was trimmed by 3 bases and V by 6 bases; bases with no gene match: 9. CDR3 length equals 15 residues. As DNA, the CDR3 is TGTGCCAGCAGCCGCCTGGGACAGGGCCACTACGAGCAGTACTTC. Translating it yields CASSRLGQGHYEQYF.